Sequencing of this TCR beta chain was carried out in a study of cytomegalovirus exposure and HLA in healthy donors. V was trimmed by 6 bases and J by 2 bases, leaving 11 bases between them. CDR3 length: 13 residues. Germline CDR1 SGHVS, CDR2 FQNEAQ. The PCR contained 60 Vbeta and 13 Jbeta primers. The assay was immunoSEQ multiplex PCR, and TCRdb's table has in-frame clones only and misses some. The sample has about 130,000 clones, 65% to 80% seen once. What was sequenced was PBMCs. The receptor's source is a male donor in good health and CMV-seropositive. The V gene is TRBV7-8, the J gene TRBJ2-7; D is undetermined. CDR3 in DNA: TGTGCCAGCAGGAGCCCCCGGGCCTACGAGCAGTACTTC. Protein product: CASRSPRAYEQYF.